A selection of T cell receptor beta chains follows, all from one sample in a study of blood T cells in healthy people across ages. TCRdb re-derived calls from the 5' RACE reads in MiXCR, one entry per CDR3 protein. The table includes about 800,000 distinct CDR3 sequences, about 46% detected once. Sequences were obtained from blood. The receptors were sampled from a man older than 75 in good health. Both conserved end residues are trimmed from each CDR3.

J: TRBJ2-1
V: TRBV7-2
CDR3: ASSPIRREQF

J: TRBJ2-3
V: TRBV6-1
CDR3: ASRRLAGGDTQY

J: TRBJ2-7
V: TRBV27
CDR3: ASSTLGDRYYEQY

J: .
V: TRBV5-1
CDR3: AGSLQGAEEETQY

J: TRBJ2-1
V: TRBV20-1
CDR3: SAARTANEQF

J: TRBJ2-7
V: TRBV4-3
CDR3: ASSQIVGASYEQY

J: TRBJ2-1
V: TRBV7-9
CDR3: ASIPSSYNEQF

J: TRBJ2-1
V: TRBV20-1
CDR3: SARELAGVNNEQF

J: TRBJ2-1
V: TRBV7-2
CDR3: ASSSTDRVHGEQF

J: TRBJ2-5
V: TRBV21-1
CDR3: ADRTGGNEETQY

J: TRBJ2-5
V: TRBV29-1
CDR3: SVFFVGQGSDEQY

J: .
V: TRBV9
CDR3: ASSTPSGGGQPYEQY

J: TRBJ1-2
V: TRBV6-5
CDR3: ASSYTNLRQGRGYGYT

J: TRBJ2-3
V: TRBV5-1
CDR3: ASKGQLTDTQY

J: TRBJ1-2
V: TRBV18
CDR3: ASSPLHRTGMESYT

J: .
V: TRBV9
CDR3: ASSTSESSYNEQY

J: TRBJ2-7
V: TRBV9
CDR3: ASSVVGEASYEQY

J: TRBJ2-1
V: TRBV7-2
CDR3: ASSLLPGQGPSNEQF

J: TRBJ2-7
V: TRBV7-3
CDR3: ASSSGLGYEQY

J: TRBJ2-1
V: TRBV20-1
CDR3: SAINSGRPSYNEQF

J: TRBJ2-5
V: TRBV7-9
CDR3: ASSLPGLAVEEY

J: TRBJ2-1
V: TRBV10-3
CDR3: ANSEVERELNEQF

J: TRBJ2-7
V: TRBV5-1
CDR3: ASSLELAGENEQY

J: TRBJ1-2
V: TRBV18
CDR3: ASSPQGTGGDYGYT

J: TRBJ2-2
V: TRBV5-1
CDR3: ASSPSGLSTGELF

J: TRBJ2-7
V: TRBV7-2
CDR3: ASSRLADYYEQY

J: TRBJ1-1
V: TRBV29-1
CDR3: SVGWKHTGGTEAF

J: TRBJ2-3
V: TRBV5-1
CDR3: ASSLLVTDTQY

J: TRBJ2-1
V: TRBV12-3/TRBV12-4
CDR3: ASSFTSGRDEQF

J: TRBJ1-6
V: TRBV3-1
CDR3: ASSHWGPGDSPLH

J: TRBJ2-3
V: TRBV6-4
CDR3: ASSHRSGGGADTQY

J: TRBJ1-2
V: TRBV20-1
CDR3: SVRDQTGSDYT

J: TRBJ1-5
V: TRBV12-3/TRBV12-4
CDR3: ASSLAGGPVSQPQH

J: TRBJ2-5
V: TRBV10-2
CDR3: ASMGRQEGKTQY

J: TRBJ2-7
V: TRBV7-2
CDR3: ASTKLGFTYEQY

J: TRBJ2-5
V: TRBV10-3
CDR3: AISNSPQEAQY

J: TRBJ2-2
V: TRBV12-3/TRBV12-4
CDR3: ASSKQYTGELF

J: TRBJ2-1
V: TRBV5-6
CDR3: ASSIGTGGVNEQF

J: TRBJ2-1
V: TRBV11-2
CDR3: ASSPRGFSSGSDEQF

J: .
V: TRBV18
CDR3: ASSLATDSGETQY

J: TRBJ2-5
V: TRBV6-2/TRBV6-3
CDR3: ASGRGVAVQETQY

J: TRBJ2-1
V: TRBV24-1
CDR3: ATSDRTSGIYNEQF

J: TRBJ2-2
V: TRBV20-1
CDR3: SARVNRGELF

J: TRBJ2-5
V: TRBV5-1
CDR3: ASSPDSQETQY

J: TRBJ2-5
V: TRBV29-1
CDR3: SVEKDGRARDEQY

J: TRBJ2-1
V: TRBV7-2
CDR3: ASSRDRNYEQF

J: TRBJ1-2
V: TRBV20-1
CDR3: SSTRGDSRGDGYT

J: TRBJ1-1
V: TRBV29-1
CDR3: SAEGAVNTEAF

J: TRBJ1-1
V: TRBV5-1
CDR3: ASSLEVAGNTEAF

J: .
V: TRBV11-1
CDR3: ASTRQGQNIQY

J: TRBJ1-3
V: TRBV5-1
CDR3: ASSVTGFDSGNTIY

J: TRBJ2-1
V: TRBV6-2/TRBV6-3
CDR3: ASSSITGTSAVRSYNEQF

J: TRBJ2-4
V: TRBV7-2
CDR3: ASSSNRGSSKNIQY

J: TRBJ1-5
V: TRBV6-1
CDR3: ASRRTGPHQPQH

J: TRBJ1-5
V: TRBV19
CDR3: ASSRGAGNQPQH

J: TRBJ2-3
V: TRBV20-1
CDR3: SARDRGGAVDTQY

J: TRBJ1-6
V: TRBV14
CDR3: ASSQGSPLH

J: TRBJ2-5
V: TRBV20-1
CDR3: SARAGFQETQY

J: TRBJ2-2
V: TRBV4-3
CDR3: ASSQGLDLNTGELF